This is a list of T cell receptor beta chains from one sample in a study of blood T cell repertoires in COVID-19. Repertoires were generated with immunoSEQ multiplex PCR, while TCRdb's copy carries only in-frame clones and drops some. The profile covers some 260,000 clones, with 88% appearing a single time and roughly 10% taken by the ten largest. Material: peripheral blood. The origin of the receptors is a woman in her 70s with COVID-19, enrolled during active disease. CDR3s include the opening cysteine and the closing phenylalanine or tryptophan. A D gene is named only where the DNA matches it firmly.

d_gene,j_gene,len,v_gene,CDR3aa
-,TRBJ2-2,16,TRBV28,CASSFRLRGIPGELFF
TRBD2,TRBJ2-3,17,TRBV6-1,CASSEALLAGAHDTQYF
TRBD1,TRBJ2-2,16,TRBV6-6,CASRWRDRGNTGELFF
TRBD2,TRBJ2-1,14,TRBV7-9,CASSLGLAGSEQFF
-,TRBJ1-5,14,TRBV5-8,CASSRGLNNQPQHF
-,TRBJ1-2,14,TRBV28,CASRANRVNYGYTF
-,TRBJ2-2,21,TRBV5-1,CASRALVAGAPLTANTGELFF
TRBD2,TRBJ2-7,15,TRBV7-2,CASSHSGREPYEQYF
-,TRBJ1-3,15,TRBV9,CASSITPGSGNTIYF
TRBD2,TRBJ2-1,19,TRBV14,CASSQRSARRLAAYNEQFF
TRBD1,TRBJ2-7,14,TRBV5-6,CASSPRDSINEQYF
-,TRBJ1-2,17,TRBV28,CASRLMGGGQGDNGYTF
TRBD1,TRBJ2-7,16,TRBV18,CASSLAPDRVEDEQYF
-,TRBJ1-1,12,TRBV5-1,CASSLGPREAFF
-,TRBJ2-6,14,TRBV5-4,CASSTDSGANVLTF
TRBD2,TRBJ2-1,16,TRBV4-2,CASSQVGLAGSNEQFF
TRBD2,TRBJ2-7,16,TRBV4-1,CASSQDSGRARYEQYF
TRBD1,TRBJ2-1,16,TRBV5-1,CASSLEGQGARGEQFF
TRBD2,TRBJ2-5,16,TRBV5-1,CASSRGTSGRGETQYF
TRBD1,TRBJ1-2,13,TRBV6-5,CATLGGQGYGYTF
TRBD1,TRBJ2-3,14,TRBV30,CAWNPGQGADTQYF
-,TRBJ1-2,14,TRBV5-1,CASSLDPGSYGYTF
-,TRBJ1-5,14,TRBV28,CASSRGGESQPQHF
-,TRBJ1-5,15,TRBV19,CASSRPGTFNQPQHF
TRBD2,TRBJ2-7,15,TRBV6-1,CASSEGPGLVYEQYF
-,TRBJ2-1,13,TRBV7-2,CASSLAGVNEQFF
-,TRBJ1-5,14,TRBV9,CASSAQGTFSPQHF
-,TRBJ1-5,12,TRBV28,CATDEVNQPQHF
-,TRBJ2-7,13,TRBV27,CASKLLGPSEQYF
-,TRBJ1-6,13,TRBV30,CAWSSQYNSPLHF
TRBD1,TRBJ1-1,14,TRBV25-1,CATVSWTGNTEAFF
-,TRBJ1-2,13,TRBV29-1,CSVEDRVGRGYTF
TRBD1,TRBJ1-2,13,TRBV7-9,CASSRTGEDGYTF
-,TRBJ1-5,15,TRBV23-1,CASSQSSGVGQPQHF
-,TRBJ1-6,19,TRBV19,CASSVARGLGGSLGSPLHF
-,TRBJ2-7,14,TRBV5-1,CASSRRGEGDEQYF
TRBD2,TRBJ2-1,20,TRBV27,CASSRTRLAGGQVPYNEQFF
-,TRBJ1-4,13,TRBV3-1/TRBV3-2,CASSQDSPEKLFF
-,TRBJ1-2,13,TRBV30,CAWSIGESYGYTF
TRBD2,TRBJ2-3,16,TRBV11-3,CASSSRTSGMTDTQYF